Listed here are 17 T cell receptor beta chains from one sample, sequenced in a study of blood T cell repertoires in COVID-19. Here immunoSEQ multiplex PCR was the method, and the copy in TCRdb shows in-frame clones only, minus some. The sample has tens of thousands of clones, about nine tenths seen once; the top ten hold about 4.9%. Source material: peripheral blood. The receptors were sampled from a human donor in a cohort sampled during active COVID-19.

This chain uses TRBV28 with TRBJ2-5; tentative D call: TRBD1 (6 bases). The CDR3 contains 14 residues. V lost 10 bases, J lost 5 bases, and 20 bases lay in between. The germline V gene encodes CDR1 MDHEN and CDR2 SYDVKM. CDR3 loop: CATAPQGFGETQYF. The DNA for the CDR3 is TGTGCCACCGCCCCACAGGGTTTCGGCGAGACCCAGTACTTC.

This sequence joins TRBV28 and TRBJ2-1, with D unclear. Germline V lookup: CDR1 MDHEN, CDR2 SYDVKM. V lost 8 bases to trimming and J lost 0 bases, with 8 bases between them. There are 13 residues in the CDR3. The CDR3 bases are TGTGCCAGCCATCCTAGCTCCTACAATGAGCAGTTCTTC. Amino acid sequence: CASHPSSYNEQFF.

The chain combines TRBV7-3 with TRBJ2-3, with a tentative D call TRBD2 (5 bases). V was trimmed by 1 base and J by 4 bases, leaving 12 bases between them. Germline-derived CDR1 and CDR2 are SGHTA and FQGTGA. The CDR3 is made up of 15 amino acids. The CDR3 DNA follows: TGTGCCAGCAGCTTAAATGGGCTAGCTTCAGATACGCAGTATTTT. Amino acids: CASSLNGLASDTQYF.

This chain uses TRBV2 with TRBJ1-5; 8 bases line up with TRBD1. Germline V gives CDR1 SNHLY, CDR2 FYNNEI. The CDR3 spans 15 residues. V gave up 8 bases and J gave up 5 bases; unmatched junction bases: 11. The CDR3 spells CASRGGQGRHQPQHF. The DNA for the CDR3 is TGTGCCAGCCGCGGAGGACAGGGAAGACATCAGCCCCAGCATTTT.

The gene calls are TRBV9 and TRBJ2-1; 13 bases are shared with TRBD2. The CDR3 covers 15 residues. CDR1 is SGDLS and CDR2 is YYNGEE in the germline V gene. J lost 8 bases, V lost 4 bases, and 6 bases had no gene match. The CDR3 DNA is TGTGCCAGCAGCCCTCAGACTAGCGGGAGGCATGAGCAGTTCTTC. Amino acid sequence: CASSPQTSGRHEQFF.

Here the CDR3 DNA reads TGTGCCAGCAGGCAATCGGGACAGCTGGCGAAAGCTTTCTTT. This gives the protein CASRQSGQLAKAFF. The rearrangement uses TRBV27 and TRBJ1-1, with 7 bases matching TRBD1. Trimming removed 6 bases from V and 9 bases from J; junction bases left unmatched: 13. This CDR3 comprises 14 residues. CDR1 and CDR2 (germline): MNHEY, SMNVEV (reference sequence).

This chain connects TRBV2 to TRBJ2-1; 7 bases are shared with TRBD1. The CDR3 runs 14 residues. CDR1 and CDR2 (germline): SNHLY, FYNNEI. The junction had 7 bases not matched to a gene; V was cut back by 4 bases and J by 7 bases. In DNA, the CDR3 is TGTGCCAGCAGTGTACTTGGGACAGTTAATGAGCAGTTCTTC. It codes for CASSVLGTVNEQFF. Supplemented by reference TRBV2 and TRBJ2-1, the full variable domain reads EPEVTQTPSHQVTQMGQEVILRCVPISNHLYFYWYRQILGQKVEFLVSFYNNEISEKSEIFDDQFSVERPDGSNFTLKIRSTKLEDSAMYFCASSVLGTVNEQFFGPGTRLTVL.

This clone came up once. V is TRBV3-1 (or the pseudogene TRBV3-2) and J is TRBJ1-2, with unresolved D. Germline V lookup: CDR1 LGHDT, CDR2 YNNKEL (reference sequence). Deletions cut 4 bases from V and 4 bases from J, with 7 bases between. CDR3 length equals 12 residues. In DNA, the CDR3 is TGTGCCAGCAGCCGTAGTATCTATGGCTACACCTTC. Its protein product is CASSRSIYGYTF.

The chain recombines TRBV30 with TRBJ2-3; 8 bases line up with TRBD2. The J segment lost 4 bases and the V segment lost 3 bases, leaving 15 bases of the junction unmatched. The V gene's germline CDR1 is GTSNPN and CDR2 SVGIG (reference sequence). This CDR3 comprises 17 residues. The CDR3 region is CAWSPSGLGRRADTQYF. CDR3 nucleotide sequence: TGTGCCTGGAGCCCGTCGGGACTAGGGAGGAGGGCAGATACGCAGTATTTT.

CDR3 sequence reads: CASSRRVRDRGMNTEAFF. In DNA form, the CDR3 reads TGTGCCAGCAGTCGCCGAGTCCGGGACAGGGGTATGAACACTGAAGCTTTCTTT. The rearrangement joins TRBV6-2 or TRBV6-3 to TRBJ1-1, with 10 bases aligning to TRBD1. CDR3 size: 18 residues. From germline, CDR1 is MNHEY and CDR2 SVGEGT. Unmatched junction bases numbered 12, after V lost 5 bases and J lost 0 bases.

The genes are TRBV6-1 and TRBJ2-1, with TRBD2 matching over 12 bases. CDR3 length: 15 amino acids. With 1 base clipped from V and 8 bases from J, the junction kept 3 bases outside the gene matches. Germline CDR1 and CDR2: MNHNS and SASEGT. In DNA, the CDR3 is TGTGCCAGCAGTGAAGGACTAGCGGGAGTTCATGAGCAGTTCTTC. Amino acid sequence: CASSEGLAGVHEQFF.

The CDR3 loop is CASSLHRLAGTARGEQYF. As DNA, the CDR3 is TGTGCCAGCAGTCTACACCGGCTCGCGGGGACCGCCCGGGGGGAGCAGTACTTC. The V gene is TRBV28, the J gene TRBJ2-7; possibly TRBD2 for D (6 bases). Trimming pared 5 bases from V and 7 bases from J, leaving 30 bases between. There are 18 residues in the CDR3. The V gene's germline CDR1 is MDHEN and CDR2 SYDVKM.

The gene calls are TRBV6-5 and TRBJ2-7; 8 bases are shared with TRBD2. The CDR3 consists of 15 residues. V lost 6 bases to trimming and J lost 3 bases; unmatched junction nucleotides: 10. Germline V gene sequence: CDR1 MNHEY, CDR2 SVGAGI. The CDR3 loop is CASSLGAGGLYEQYF. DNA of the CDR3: TGTGCCAGCAGCCTAGGGGCGGGAGGACTCTACGAGCAGTACTTC.

The DNA for the CDR3 is TGTGCCACCCGACTAGGCTCCTACAATGAGCAGTTCTTC. It is translated as CATRLGSYNEQFF. This sequence joins TRBV24-1 and TRBJ2-1, with D possibly being TRBD2 (6 bases). CDR1 and CDR2 (germline): KGHDR, SFDVKD. The CDR3 has 13 residues. V was trimmed by 9 bases and J by 0 bases, leaving 8 bases between them.

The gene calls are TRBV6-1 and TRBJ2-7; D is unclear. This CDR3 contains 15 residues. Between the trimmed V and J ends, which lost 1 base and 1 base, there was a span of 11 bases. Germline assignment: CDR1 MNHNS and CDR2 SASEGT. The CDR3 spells CASSEGAGLSYEQYF. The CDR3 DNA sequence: TGTGCCAGCAGTGAAGGGGCAGGTCTTTCCTACGAGCAGTACTTC.

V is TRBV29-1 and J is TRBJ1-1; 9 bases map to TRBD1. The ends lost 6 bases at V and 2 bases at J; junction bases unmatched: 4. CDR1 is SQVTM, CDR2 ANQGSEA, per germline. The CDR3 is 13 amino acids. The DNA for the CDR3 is TGCAGCGTCGTCACAGGGGGCAACACTGAAGCTTTCTTT. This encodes CSVVTGGNTEAFF.

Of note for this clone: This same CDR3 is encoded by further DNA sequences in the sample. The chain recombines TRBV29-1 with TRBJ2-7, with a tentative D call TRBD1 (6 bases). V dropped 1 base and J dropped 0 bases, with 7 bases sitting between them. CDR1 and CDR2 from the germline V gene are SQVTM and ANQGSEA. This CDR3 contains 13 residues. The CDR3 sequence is CSVEGGGSYEQYF. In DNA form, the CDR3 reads TGCAGCGTTGAAGGAGGGGGCTCCTACGAGCAGTACTTC.